This T cell receptor (beta chain) was captured in a study of OX40 agonist ivuxolimab in advanced cancers. Study-level results: Among expanded peripheral T cells, antigen specificity went undetermined.

Generated by immunoSEQ multiplex PCR, the TCRdb table keeps only in-frame clones and is missing some. The data show tens of thousands of clones, roughly 89% seen once. With regard to this clone: As yet, its antigen is unknown.

Individuals having autoimmune disease history or systemic immunosuppression were not enrolled. The study sampled blood at baseline, cycle 4 day 1, and cycle 7 day 1. Germline V lookup: CDR1 LNHNV, CDR2 YYDKDF (reference sequence). This CDR3 spans 14 amino acids. V lost 0 bases, J lost 10 bases, and 13 bases lay in between. The sequence came from an adult with an advanced solid tumor such as melanoma, head and neck, liver or kidney cancer. The chain recombines TRBV15 with TRBJ2-1; tentative D call: TRBD2 (5 bases). The sample in question was CD4+ or CD8+ T cells sorted from blood, obtained in a trial of the OX40 agonist ivuxolimab. CDR3 residues: CATSRDLSGGEQFF. CDR3 DNA sequence: TGTGCCACCAGCAGAGATCTAAGCGGAGGAGAGCAGTTCTTC. Based on the CDR3 plus reference TRBV15 and TRBJ2-1, the full variable domain is DAMVIQNPRYQVTQFGKPVTLSCSQTLNHNVMYWYQQKSSQAPKLLFHYYDKDFNNEADTPDNFQSRRPNTSFCFLDIRSPGLGDTAMYLCATSRDLSGGEQFFGPGTRLTVL.